This T cell receptor beta chain comes out of a study of technical replicates of blood from several donors (dated by TCRdb to 2016 to 2017). V is pared back by 2 bases and J by 6 bases, with 7 bases lying between the germline termini. Taken from the germline V gene, the CDR1 and CDR2 loops are SGHTA and FQGNSA. Spanning cysteine to phenylalanine, the CDR3 consists of 13 amino acids. Only the CDR3 DNA stays, 39 bases, in frame from base 1. On this clone itself: This receptor's antigen is unknown. Base quality data are lacking; no much larger clone is found one base away.

The method was the immunoSEQ multiplex PCR assay. TCRdb mirrors the immuneACCESS table, restricted to in-frame sequences. Some clones are absent from its copies; in checked studies, under half trace to an unresolved V gene, and the reason for the others is unknown. The sample includes tens of thousands of clones, with 85% to 95% observed a single time. Jointly, the top ten make up more than 3.5% of the sample. The sequencing input was PBMCs. Recombination linked TRBV7-2 to TRBJ2-2, with an unclear D gene assignment. This TCR came from a human donor in good health. Some clones in this sample may be carry-over from other donors' samples. The CDR3 amino acid sequence is: CASSLLLPGELFF. In nucleotide form, the sequence is TGTGCCAGCAGCTTACTGCTACCCGGGGAGCTGTTTTTT.